The 15 T cell receptor beta chains in this list originate from one sample, sequenced in a study of OX40 agonist ivuxolimab in advanced cancers. Clones were sequenced by immunoSEQ multiplex PCR, and TCRdb holds only the in-frame ones, with some missing. Here the sample spans tens of thousands of clones, 85% to 90% being singletons. Specimen: CD4+ or CD8+ T cells sorted from blood, collected in a trial of the OX40 agonist ivuxolimab. Every receptor here comes from an adult with an advanced solid tumor such as melanoma, head and neck, liver or kidney cancer.

The V gene is TRBV27, the J gene TRBJ2-3; the match to TRBD1 covers 7 bases. Germline V gene sequence: CDR1 MNHEY, CDR2 SMNVEV (reference sequence). V was clipped by 6 bases and J by 10 bases; unmatched bases: 10. This CDR3 has 13 residues. Here the CDR3 DNA reads TGTGCCAGCAGCGTACCCGGGACAGAGCCGCAGTATTTT. Translating it yields CASSVPGTEPQYF.

The genes are TRBV29-1 and TRBJ2-5; D might be TRBD1 (7 bases). The CDR3 sequence is 15 residues long. Trimming removed 6 bases at V and 3 bases at J, with 20 bases between. CDR1 and CDR2 from the germline V gene are SQVTM and ANQGSEA. DNA of the CDR3: TGCAGCGTCGTCAAGGGGGGACAGCCCGAAGAGACCCAGTACTTC. Its translation is CSVVKGGQPEETQYF.

This chain uses TRBV7-9 with TRBJ1-1; 7 bases agree with TRBD1. The V gene's germline CDR1 is SEHNR and CDR2 FQNEAQ (reference sequence). CDR3 length equals 15 residues. J was trimmed by 4 bases and V by 0 bases; bases with no gene match: 5. CDR3 in DNA: TGTGCCAGCAGCTTAGCCACAGGGGTGGGCACTGAAGCTTTCTTT. This gives the protein CASSLATGVGTEAFF.

The chain couples TRBV6-5 to TRBJ1-4, with unresolved D. V lost 6 bases to trimming and J lost 4 bases, with 12 bases between them. The germline CDR1 and CDR2 sequences are MNHEY and SVGAGI. The CDR3 length is 14 residues. CDR3 sequence: CASSSSTGNEKLFF. CDR3 DNA sequence: TGTGCCAGCAGCTCCTCGACGGGTAATGAAAAACTGTTTTTT.

The rearrangement uses TRBV6-6 and TRBJ2-1; TRBD1 aligns across 8 bases. The CDR3 is 14 residues long. CDR1 and CDR2 from the germline V gene are MNHNY and SVGAGI (reference sequence). Trimming removed 10 bases from V and 7 bases from J; junction bases left unmatched: 12. This CDR3 reads CATKDRGEENEQFF. For the CDR3, the DNA is TGTGCCACCAAAGACAGGGGAGAAGAGAATGAGCAGTTCTTC.

The chain uses TRBV10-3 and TRBJ2-5; 10 positions match TRBD2. J gave up 0 bases and V 2 bases, and 9 bases lay outside the gene matches. The CDR3 is made up of 18 amino acids. Germline V CDR1 and CDR2: ENHRY, SYGVKD. CDR3 in amino acids: CAISEPWTSGTYQETQYF. CDR3 DNA sequence: TGTGCCATCAGTGAGCCCTGGACTAGCGGAACGTACCAAGAGACCCAGTACTTC.

This clone was seen a few times. J is TRBJ2-5 and V is TRBV2; TRBD2 agrees at 13 bases. Germline assignment: CDR1 SNHLY and CDR2 FYNNEI. CDR3 length: 19 residues. With V trimmed by 7 bases and J by 5 bases, 19 bases remained unmatched. CDR3 bases: TGTGCCAGCATCCTTCAGGTGACCGGGACTAGCGGGATTTGGGAGACCCAGTACTTC. This codes for CASILQVTGTSGIWETQYF.

The CDR3 loop reads CASSLARQYYGYTF. The CDR3, as DNA: TGTGCCAGCAGTTTGGCCAGGCAGTACTATGGCTACACCTTC. V usage is TRBV28 and J usage is TRBJ1-2; D ambiguous. The germline V gene encodes CDR1 MDHEN and CDR2 SYDVKM. This CDR3 has 14 amino acids. V dropped 3 bases and J dropped 3 bases, with 11 bases sitting between them.

The chain combines TRBV5-1 with TRBJ2-3; no clear D gene. V was pared by 1 base and J by 1 base, with 10 bases between. This CDR3 comprises 15 residues. Per germline, CDR1 SGHRS and CDR2 YFSETQ. Here the CDR3 reads CASSLWQRGTDTQYF. The CDR3 bases are TGCGCCAGCAGCTTGTGGCAAAGGGGCACAGATACGCAGTATTTT.

V is TRBV4-1 and J is TRBJ1-2; TRBD1 matches 9 bases. The CDR3 sequence is 13 residues long. The germline CDR1 and CDR2 sequences are MGHRA and YSYEKL. The trim removed 4 bases at V and 13 bases at J, leaving 10 bases unmatched. The CDR3 spells CASSRPGQGSFTF. As DNA, the CDR3 is TGCGCCAGCAGCCGTCCGGGACAGGGTTCTTTCACCTTC.

The J gene is TRBJ2-4, the V gene TRBV18; D uncertain. This CDR3 is 13 amino acids long. Trimming took off 3 bases at V and 8 bases at J, with 11 bases between the two ends. In germline, CDR1 is KGHSH, CDR2 LQKENI. The CDR3 protein is CASSPGTNDIQYF. The CDR3 nucleotides read TGTGCCAGCTCACCCGGAACAAATGACATTCAGTACTTC.

This sequence joins TRBV25-1 and TRBJ2-5; D gene uncertain. The CDR3 extends over 14 amino acids. CDR1 is MGHDK and CDR2 is SYGVNS in the germline V gene. V was pared by 1 base and J by 5 bases, with 11 bases between. The CDR3 loop is CASSEFRAEETQYF. The CDR3 DNA reads TGTGCCAGCAGTGAATTTAGGGCTGAGGAGACCCAGTACTTC.

A single count supports this clone. At one of its ends the junction is not consistent with the germline gene, which may arise from a read error. This rearrangement joins TRBV28 to TRBJ1-2; no firm D call. The CDR3 loop spans 14 amino acids. Germline loops: CDR1 MDHEN, CDR2 SYDVKM. The CDR3 nucleotides read TGTGCCAGCAGCAAACTTTATGTTAACTATGGCTACATCTTC. It encodes CASSKLYVNYGYIF.

The chain links TRBV7-6 to TRBJ2-5; D uncertain. Germline V CDR1 and CDR2: SGHVS, FNYEAQ. There are 15 residues in the CDR3. V was shortened by 1 base and J by 2 bases, with 11 bases between the two germline ends. CDR3 in DNA: TGTGCCAGCAGCTTAGGGTTAGCCCAGCAAGAGACCCAGTACTTC. It yields the protein CASSLGLAQQETQYF.

This chain connects TRBV4-2 to TRBJ2-7, with D perhaps matching TRBD2 (5 bases). The germline CDR1 and CDR2 sequences are LGHNA and YNFKEQ. The germline V and J ends were trimmed by 1 base and 0 bases, with 13 bases remaining between them. The CDR3 totals 16 residues. The CDR3 bases are TGTGCCAGCAGCCAAGTTGAACTAGATAGCTCCTACGAGCAGTACTTC. It yields the protein CASSQVELDSSYEQYF.